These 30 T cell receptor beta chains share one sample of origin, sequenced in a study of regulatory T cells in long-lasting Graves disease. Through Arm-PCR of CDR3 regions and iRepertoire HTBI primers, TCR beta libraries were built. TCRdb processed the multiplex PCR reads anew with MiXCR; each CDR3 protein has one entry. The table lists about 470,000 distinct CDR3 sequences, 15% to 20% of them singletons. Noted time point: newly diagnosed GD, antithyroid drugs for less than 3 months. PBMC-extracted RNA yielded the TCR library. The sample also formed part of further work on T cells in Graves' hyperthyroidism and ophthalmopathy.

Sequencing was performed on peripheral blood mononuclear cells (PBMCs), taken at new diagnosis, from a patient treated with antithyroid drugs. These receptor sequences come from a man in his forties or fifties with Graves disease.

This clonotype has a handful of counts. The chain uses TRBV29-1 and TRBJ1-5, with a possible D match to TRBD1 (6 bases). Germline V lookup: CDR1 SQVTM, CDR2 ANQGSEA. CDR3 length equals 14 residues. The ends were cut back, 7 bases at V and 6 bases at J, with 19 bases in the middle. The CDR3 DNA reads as TGCAGCGCCCGGGGTGAGGGGGTTGGTCAGCCCCAGCATTTT. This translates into CSARGEGVGQPQHF. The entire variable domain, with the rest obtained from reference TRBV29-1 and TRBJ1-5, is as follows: SAVISQKPSRDICQRGTSLTIQCQVDSQVTMMFWYRQQPGQSLTLIATANQGSEATYESGFVIDKFPISRPNLTFSTLTVSNMSPEDSSIYLCSARGEGVGQPQHFGDGTRLSIL.

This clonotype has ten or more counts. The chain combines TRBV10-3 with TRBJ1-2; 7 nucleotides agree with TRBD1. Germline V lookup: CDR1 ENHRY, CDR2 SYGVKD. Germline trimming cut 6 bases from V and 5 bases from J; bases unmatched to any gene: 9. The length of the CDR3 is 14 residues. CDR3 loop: CAISAGTETYGYTF. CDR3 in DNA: TGTGCCATCAGCGCCGGGACAGAAACTTATGGCTACACCTTC.

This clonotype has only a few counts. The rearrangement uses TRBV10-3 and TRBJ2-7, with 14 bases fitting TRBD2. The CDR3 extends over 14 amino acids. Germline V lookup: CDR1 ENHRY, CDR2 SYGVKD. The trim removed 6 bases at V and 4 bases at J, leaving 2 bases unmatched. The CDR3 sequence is CAISGTSGSYEQYF. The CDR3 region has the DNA TGTGCCATCAGCGGGACTAGCGGGAGTTACGAGCAGTACTTC.

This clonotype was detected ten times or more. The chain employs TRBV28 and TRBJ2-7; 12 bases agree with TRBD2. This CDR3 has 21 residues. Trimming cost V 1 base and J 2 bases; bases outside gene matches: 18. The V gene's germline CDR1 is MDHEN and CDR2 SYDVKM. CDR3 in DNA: TGTGCCAGCAGTTTATCCTCAGGGAGGTTTCGGCTAGCGGGAGGGACCTACGAGCAGTACTTC. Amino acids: CASSLSSGRFRLAGGTYEQYF.

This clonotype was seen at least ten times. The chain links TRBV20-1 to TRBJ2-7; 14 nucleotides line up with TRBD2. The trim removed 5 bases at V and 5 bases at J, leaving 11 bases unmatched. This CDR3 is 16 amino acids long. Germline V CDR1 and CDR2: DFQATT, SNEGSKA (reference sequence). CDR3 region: CSAHPTSGRAGDEQYF. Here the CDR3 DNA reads TGCAGTGCTCACCCGACTAGCGGGAGGGCGGGAGACGAGCAGTACTTC.

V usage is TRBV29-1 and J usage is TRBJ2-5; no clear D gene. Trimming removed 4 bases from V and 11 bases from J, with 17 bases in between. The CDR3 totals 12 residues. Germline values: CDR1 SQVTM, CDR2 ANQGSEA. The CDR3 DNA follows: TGCAGCGTTGTCGCCCCCTCCTACGCGCAGTACTTC. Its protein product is CSVVAPSYAQYF.

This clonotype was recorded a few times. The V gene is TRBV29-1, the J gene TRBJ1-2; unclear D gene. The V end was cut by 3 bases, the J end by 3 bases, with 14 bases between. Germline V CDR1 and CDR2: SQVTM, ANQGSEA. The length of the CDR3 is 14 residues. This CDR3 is CSVDKAQWDYGYTF. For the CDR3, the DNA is TGCAGCGTTGATAAGGCCCAATGGGACTATGGCTACACCTTC.

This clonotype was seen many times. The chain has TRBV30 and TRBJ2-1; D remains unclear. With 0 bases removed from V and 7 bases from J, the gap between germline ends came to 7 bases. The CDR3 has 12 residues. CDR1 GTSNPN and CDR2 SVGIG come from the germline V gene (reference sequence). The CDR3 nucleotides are TGTGCCTGGAGTGTAGTCATAAATGAGCAGTTCTTC. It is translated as CAWSVVINEQFF.

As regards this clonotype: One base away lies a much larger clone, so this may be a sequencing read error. CDR3: CASSVSAQPYEQYF. The DNA of the CDR3 is TGTGCCAGCAGCGTTTCGGCCCAACCCTACGAGCAGTACTTC. The chain recombines TRBV9 with TRBJ2-7; D is unclear. The V gene lost 2 bases and the J gene lost 2 bases, with 11 bases spanning the gap. Germline CDR1 is SGDLS and CDR2 is YYNGEE. There are 14 residues in the CDR3.

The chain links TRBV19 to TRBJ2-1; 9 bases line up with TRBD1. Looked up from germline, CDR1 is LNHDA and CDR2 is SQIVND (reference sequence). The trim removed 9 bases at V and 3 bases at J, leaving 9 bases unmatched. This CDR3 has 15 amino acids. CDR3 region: CASAPGTGYYNEQFF. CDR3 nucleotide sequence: TGTGCCAGCGCCCCCGGGACAGGGTACTACAATGAGCAGTTCTTC.

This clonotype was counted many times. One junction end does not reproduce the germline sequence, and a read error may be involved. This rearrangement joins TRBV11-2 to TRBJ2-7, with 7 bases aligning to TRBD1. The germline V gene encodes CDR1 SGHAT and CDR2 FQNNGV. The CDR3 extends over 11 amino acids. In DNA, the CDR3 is TGTGCCAGCAGCTTAGGACAGGGATGGTTCTTC. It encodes CASSLGQGWFF.

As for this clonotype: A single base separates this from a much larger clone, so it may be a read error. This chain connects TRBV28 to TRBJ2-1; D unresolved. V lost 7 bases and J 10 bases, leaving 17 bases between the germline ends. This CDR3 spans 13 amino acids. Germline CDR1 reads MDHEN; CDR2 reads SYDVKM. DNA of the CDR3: TGTGCCAGCACGACGGGTTGGTCCTACGAGCAGTTCTTC. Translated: CASTTGWSYEQFF.

The DNA for the CDR3 is TGTGCCACCAAGGGGAACAACTATGGCTACACCTTC. It codes for CATKGNNYGYTF. V usage is TRBV12-3 or TRBV12-4 and J usage is TRBJ1-2; perhaps TRBD1 as D (5 bases). CDR3 length equals 12 residues. V was cut by 10 bases and J by 2 bases, with 11 bases left in between.

CDR3 nucleotides: TGCAGTGCTAAACCGGGACACAACAACGCCGGGGAGCTGTTTTTT. Amino acids: CSAKPGHNNAGELFF. V usage is TRBV20-1 and J usage is TRBJ2-2; TRBD1 is a possible D gene (6 bases). The CDR3 is 15 residues long. The V end was cut by 4 bases, the J end by 6 bases, with 18 bases between. Germline V lookup: CDR1 DFQATT, CDR2 SNEGSKA (reference sequence).

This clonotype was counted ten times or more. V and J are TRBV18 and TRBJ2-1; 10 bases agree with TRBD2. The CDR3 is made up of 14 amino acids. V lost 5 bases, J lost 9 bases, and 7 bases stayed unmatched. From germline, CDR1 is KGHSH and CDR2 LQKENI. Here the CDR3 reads CASSTSGRGSEQFF. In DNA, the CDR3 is TGTGCCAGCTCAACAAGCGGGAGGGGGAGTGAGCAGTTCTTC.

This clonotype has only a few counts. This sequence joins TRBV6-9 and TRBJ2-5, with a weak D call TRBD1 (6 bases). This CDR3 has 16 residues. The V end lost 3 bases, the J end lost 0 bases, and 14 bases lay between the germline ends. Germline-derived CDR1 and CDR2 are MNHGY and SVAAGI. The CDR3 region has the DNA TGTGCCAGCAGTTACTCGAATACAGGGTACCAAGAGACCCAGTACTTC. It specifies CASSYSNTGYQETQYF.

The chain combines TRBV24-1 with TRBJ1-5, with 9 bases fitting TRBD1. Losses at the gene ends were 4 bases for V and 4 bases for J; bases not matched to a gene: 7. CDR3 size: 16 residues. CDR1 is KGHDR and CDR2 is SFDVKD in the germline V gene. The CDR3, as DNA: TGTGCCACCAGTGAGACCGGGACAGGGATGAATCAGCCCCAGCATTTT. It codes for CATSETGTGMNQPQHF.

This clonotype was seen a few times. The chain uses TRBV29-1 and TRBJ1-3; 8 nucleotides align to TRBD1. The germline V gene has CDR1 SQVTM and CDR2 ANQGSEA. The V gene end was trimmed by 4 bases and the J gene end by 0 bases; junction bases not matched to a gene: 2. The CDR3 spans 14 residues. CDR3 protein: CSVGTGSSGNTIYF. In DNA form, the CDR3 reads TGCAGCGTTGGGACAGGGAGCTCTGGAAACACCATATATTTT.

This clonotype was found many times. The CDR3 is CASSPGAFIYEQYF. CDR3 DNA sequence: TGCGCCAGCAGCCCGGGGGCGTTTATCTACGAGCAGTACTTC. The chain joins TRBV5-1 to TRBJ2-7, with D perhaps TRBD1 or TRBD2 (6 bases each). The CDR3 spans 14 residues. Trimming pared 4 bases from V and 3 bases from J, leaving 14 bases between. The germline CDR1 and CDR2 sequences are SGHRS and YFSETQ. Full variable domain (rest looked up from reference TRBV5-1 and TRBJ2-7): KAGVTQTPRYLIKTRGQQVTLSCSPISGHRSVSWYQQTPGQGLQFLFEYFSETQRNKGNFPGRFSGRQFSNSRSEMNVSTLELGDSALYLCASSPGAFIYEQYFGPGTRLTVT.

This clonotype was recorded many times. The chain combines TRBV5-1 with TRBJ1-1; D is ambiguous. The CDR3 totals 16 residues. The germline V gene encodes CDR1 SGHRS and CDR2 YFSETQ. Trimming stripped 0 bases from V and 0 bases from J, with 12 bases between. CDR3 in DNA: TGCGCCAGCAGCTTGGTGGGGTGGGAAGTGAACACTGAAGCTTTCTTT. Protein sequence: CASSLVGWEVNTEAFF.

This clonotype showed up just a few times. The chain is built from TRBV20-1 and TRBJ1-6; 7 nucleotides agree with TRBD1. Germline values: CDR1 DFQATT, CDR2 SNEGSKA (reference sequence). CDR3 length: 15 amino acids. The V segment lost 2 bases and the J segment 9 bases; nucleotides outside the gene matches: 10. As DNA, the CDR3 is TGCAGTGCTAGAAGGACGACAGGGAAAGGTTCACCCCTCCACTTT. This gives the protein CSARRTTGKGSPLHF.

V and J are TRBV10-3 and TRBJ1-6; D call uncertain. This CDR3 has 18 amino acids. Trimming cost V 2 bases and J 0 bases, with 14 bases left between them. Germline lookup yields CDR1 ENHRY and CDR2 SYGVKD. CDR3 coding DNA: TGTGCCATCAGTGAGGGGCCAAATCGTAGCTCCTATAATTCACCCCTCCACTTT. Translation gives CAISEGPNRSSYNSPLHF.

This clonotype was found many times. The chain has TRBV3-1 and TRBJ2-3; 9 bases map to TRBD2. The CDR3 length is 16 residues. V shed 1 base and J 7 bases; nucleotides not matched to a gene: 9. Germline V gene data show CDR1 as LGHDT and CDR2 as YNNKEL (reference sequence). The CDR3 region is CASSQGFSGRMYTQYF. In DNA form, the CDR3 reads TGTGCCAGCAGCCAAGGTTTTAGCGGGAGAATGTATACGCAGTATTTT.

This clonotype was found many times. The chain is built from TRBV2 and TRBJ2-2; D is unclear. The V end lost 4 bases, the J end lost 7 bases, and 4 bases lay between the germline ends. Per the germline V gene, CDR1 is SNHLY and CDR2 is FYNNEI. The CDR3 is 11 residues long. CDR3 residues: CASSVVGELFF. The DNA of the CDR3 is TGTGCCAGCAGTGTTGTCGGGGAGCTGTTTTTT.

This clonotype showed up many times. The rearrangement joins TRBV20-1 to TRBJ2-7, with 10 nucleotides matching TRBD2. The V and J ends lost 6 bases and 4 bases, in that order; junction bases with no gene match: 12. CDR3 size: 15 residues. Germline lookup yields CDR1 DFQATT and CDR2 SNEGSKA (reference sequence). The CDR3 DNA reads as TGCAGTGCCTCCCCGGGCACTAGCGGGGATTACGAGCAGTACTTC. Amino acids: CSASPGTSGDYEQYF.

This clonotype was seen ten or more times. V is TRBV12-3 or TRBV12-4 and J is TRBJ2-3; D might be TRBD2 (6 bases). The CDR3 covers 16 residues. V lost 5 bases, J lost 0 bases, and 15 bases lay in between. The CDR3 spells CASSGVAEYSTDTQYF. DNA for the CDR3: TGTGCCAGCAGTGGAGTAGCGGAGTATAGCACAGATACGCAGTATTTT.

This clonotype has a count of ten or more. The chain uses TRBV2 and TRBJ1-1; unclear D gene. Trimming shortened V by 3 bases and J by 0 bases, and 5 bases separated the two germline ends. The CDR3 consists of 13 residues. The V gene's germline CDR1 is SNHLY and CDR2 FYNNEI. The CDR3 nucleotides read TGTGCCAGCAGTGATGAGGTGAACACTGAAGCTTTCTTT. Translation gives CASSDEVNTEAFF.

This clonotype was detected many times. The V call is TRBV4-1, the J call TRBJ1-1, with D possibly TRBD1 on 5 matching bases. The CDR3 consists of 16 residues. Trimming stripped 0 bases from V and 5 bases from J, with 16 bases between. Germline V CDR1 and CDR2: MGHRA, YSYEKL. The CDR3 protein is CASSQDWSGGRTEAFF. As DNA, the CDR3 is TGCGCCAGCAGCCAAGATTGGTCGGGGGGACGGACTGAAGCTTTCTTT.

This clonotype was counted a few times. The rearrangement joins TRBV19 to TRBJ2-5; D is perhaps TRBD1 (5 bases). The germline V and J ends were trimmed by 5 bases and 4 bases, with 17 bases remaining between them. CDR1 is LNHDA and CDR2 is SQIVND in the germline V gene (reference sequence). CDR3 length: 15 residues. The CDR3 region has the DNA TGTGCCAGTAGTTTCGCCCCAGGGTCGGGAGAGACCCAGTACTTC. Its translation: CASSFAPGSGETQYF.

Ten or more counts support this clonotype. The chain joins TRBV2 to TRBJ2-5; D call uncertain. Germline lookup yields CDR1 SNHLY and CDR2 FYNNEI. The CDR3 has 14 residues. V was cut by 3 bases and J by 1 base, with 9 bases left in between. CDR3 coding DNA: TGTGCCAGCAGTGACTACAGCTTCCAAGAGACCCAGTACTTC. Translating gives CASSDYSFQETQYF.